Described below is a single TCR beta chain sequence and its context. CDR3 size: 13 residues. Trimming stripped 4 bases from V and 9 bases from J, with 13 bases between. CDR1 MNHEY and CDR2 SVGAGI come from the germline V gene. The data belong to a study of radiation and T cells in renal cell carcinoma. The treatment: 15 Gy SBRT to primary tumor, nephrectomy 4 weeks later. Libraries were prepared by immunoSEQ multiplex PCR; TCRdb keeps only in-frame clonotypes and omits some of them. The repertoire holds 10,000 to 15,000 clones, with roughly a third as singletons. This TCR was recovered from a man aged 55 to 70 with renal cell carcinoma. The rearrangement uses TRBV6-5 and TRBJ2-1; possibly TRBD2 for D (5 bases). The sequenced sample was tumor tissue, obtained from a patient whose treatment included radiotherapy and nephrectomy. CDR3 amino acids: CASSWERVSEQFF. The CDR3 DNA is TGTGCCAGCAGTTGGGAGAGAGTGAGTGAGCAGTTCTTC.